This paragraph covers one TCR beta chain sequence. No antigen is known for it. Per the germline V gene, CDR1 is MNHNS and CDR2 is SASEGT. The CDR3 is 15 amino acids. V shed 6 bases, J shed 7 bases, and the junction held 14 bases outside the gene matches. The PCR made use of 60 Vbeta and 13 Jbeta primers. In the original workflow: Counted up in a later analysis, unique TCR beta chains came to roughly 80 million, with about 10 million shared. Sequencing was performed with immunoSEQ multiplex PCR; in TCRdb, only in-frame clones are kept and a portion is missing. The V and J calls and clone size were taken over from that table, and D and trimming were inferred from the DNA. The table lists 90,000 to 100,000 clones, roughly three quarters of them singletons. This record belongs to a study of cytomegalovirus exposure and HLA in healthy donors. Study-wide points: The later analysis indicated that the majority of CMV-associated TCR beta chains appeared HLA-restricted. Per published reports, the classifier diagnosed cytomegalovirus status with high specificity and sensitivity.

The sequenced sample was PBMCs. The chain is built from TRBV6-1 and TRBJ1-1; TRBD1 matches at 7 bases. The clonotype comes from a female donor in good health and CMV-seronegative. In DNA, the CDR3 is TGTGCCAGCAGCACCCTCCCCGTGCGGGACAGTGAAGCTTTCTTT. Amino acids: CASSTLPVRDSEAFF.